This is a list of T cell receptor beta chains from one sample in a study of OX40 agonist ivuxolimab in advanced cancers. Sequencing was performed with immunoSEQ multiplex PCR; in TCRdb, only in-frame clones are kept and a portion is missing. In the table there are 50,000 to 55,000 clones, approximately 87% of which are singletons. The sequences come from CD4+ or CD8+ T cells sorted from blood, collected in a trial of the OX40 agonist ivuxolimab. Source of these receptors: an adult with an advanced solid tumor such as melanoma, head and neck, liver or kidney cancer. Each CDR3 is given with its conserved first and last residue. A D gene is named only where the DNA matches it firmly. Only some rows state a clone size, as once, few, many or a class for expanded clones.

size,D,V,J,DNA,CDR3
NA,NA,TRBV18,TRBJ2-7,TGTGCCAGCTCGCGCCCCTTCTCCGGGACCTCAAATGGGGGCGAGCAGTACTTC,CASSRPFSGTSNGGEQYF
NA,TRBD1,TRBV28,TRBJ1-4,TGTGCCAGCATCCCCCGAACAGGGGGCTGGGAAAAACTGTTTTTT,CASIPRTGGWEKLFF
once,NA,TRBV19,TRBJ1-5,TGTGCCAGCACACCGGGACACCAATCCAATCAGCCCCAGCATTTT,CASTPGHQSNQPQHF
once,NA,TRBV7-8,TRBJ2-7,TGTGCCAGCAGCTTAGTCGCCCAAACCTACGAGCAGTACTTC,CASSLVAQTYEQYF
NA,TRBD1,TRBV5-1,TRBJ2-5,TGCGCCAGCAGCATAGGACAGGGGACCCAAGAGACCCAGTACTTC,CASSIGQGTQETQYF
NA,NA,TRBV5-1,TRBJ1-2,TGCGCCAGCAGCTTGGCCCCGGACAGCCATGGCTACACCTTC,CASSLAPDSHGYTF
NA,TRBD2,TRBV6-6,TRBJ2-3,TGTGCCAGCAGTGTAGGACTAGCGGGAGATACGCAGTATTTT,CASSVGLAGDTQYF
NA,NA,TRBV19,TRBJ1-1,TGTGCCAGTAGTACCGTACCAGGGAGAAAGAACACTGAAGCTTTCTTT,CASSTVPGRKNTEAFF
NA,NA,TRBV30,TRBJ1-3,TGTGCCCGAACAGGGACCTCTGGAAACACCATATATTTT,CARTGTSGNTIYF
NA,TRBD2,TRBV5-4,TRBJ2-3,TGTGCCAGCAGCCCTGGCCTAGCGGGGGGGACTAGCACAGATACGCAGTATTTT,CASSPGLAGGTSTDTQYF
NA,TRBD1,TRBV29-1,TRBJ1-2,TGCAGCGTTGGAACAGGGGGTAACTATGGCTACACCTTC,CSVGTGGNYGYTF
NA,NA,TRBV11-2,TRBJ2-7,TGTGCCAGCAGTCACATATGGGGCGAGCAGTACTTC,CASSHIWGEQYF
NA,NA,TRBV29-1,TRBJ1-1,TGCAGCGTTGTTCCAGGGAACACTGAAGCTTTCTTT,CSVVPGNTEAFF
once,NA,TRBV7-2,TRBJ2-1,TGTGCCAGCGGCCAGGGGGCTAGCGGGGTTTCGGAGCAGTTCTTC,CASGQGASGVSEQFF
NA,NA,TRBV7-9,TRBJ2-5,TGTGCCAGCAGCATCAGCGCAGCACAAGAGACCCAGTACTTC,CASSISAAQETQYF
NA,NA,TRBV9,TRBJ2-1,TGTGCCAGCAGCGTAGCTACGAACCAAAACAATGAGCAGTTCTTC,CASSVATNQNNEQFF
medium-sized,NA,TRBV2,TRBJ2-7,TGTGCCAGGAGAGTAGCGGACGAGCAGTACTTC,CARRVADEQYF
NA,NA,TRBV28,TRBJ2-3,TGTGCCAGCAGTTCGCCGGCAGAGGGGGATACGCAGTATTTT,CASSSPAEGDTQYF
NA,NA,TRBV19,TRBJ1-3,TGTGCCAGTAGTACGACTGGGGCTGGAAACACCATATATTTT,CASSTTGAGNTIYF
NA,NA,TRBV5-1,TRBJ1-2,TGCGCCAGCAGCTTGGTATGGACAGAGCTAAACTATGGCTACACCTTC,CASSLVWTELNYGYTF
NA,TRBD1,TRBV30,TRBJ1-2,TGTGCCTGGACCTGGGGTGGGACAGGGGGTTCTTATGGCTACACCTTC,CAWTWGGTGGSYGYTF
NA,TRBD2,TRBV2,TRBJ2-5,TGTGCCAGCAATCTAATGGGGACTAGCAGTGAGACCCAGTACTTC,CASNLMGTSSETQYF
NA,NA,TRBV4-2,TRBJ2-1,TGTGCCAGCAGCCAAGATCCCAGGGGGGGTGAGCAGTTCTTC,CASSQDPRGGEQFF
NA,NA,TRBV7-9,TRBJ2-5,TGTGCCAGCAGCTTTCCACCTCAAGAGACCCAGTACTTC,CASSFPPQETQYF
once,NA,TRBV7-9,TRBJ2-2,TGTGCCAGCAGCTCGGACAGTATCACCGGGGAGCTGTTTTTT,CASSSDSITGELFF
NA,NA,TRBV2,TRBJ1-3,TGTGCCAGCACAAAGGAGCTCTACTCTGGAAACACCATATATTTT,CASTKELYSGNTIYF
few,NA,TRBV7-8,TRBJ2-1,TGTGCCAGCAGCGCCGGACGAGGGCGGTCTAGGAATGAGCAGTTCTTC,CASSAGRGRSRNEQFF
once,NA,TRBV11-2,TRBJ1-2,TGTGCCAGCAGCTTAGAAGTCTGGGAATATGGCTACACCTTC,CASSLEVWEYGYTF
NA,NA,TRBV27,TRBJ2-6,TGTGCCAGCAGTTTTCAGGATGCCAACGTCCTGACTTTC,CASSFQDANVLTF
NA,TRBD2,TRBV18,TRBJ2-1,TGTGCCAGCTCACCCCAGCGGGAGGTAGGGGAGCAGTTCTTC,CASSPQREVGEQFF
NA,NA,TRBV10-1,TRBJ2-3,TGCGCCAGCAGCAGGACTATCACAGATACGCAGTATTTT,CASSRTITDTQYF
NA,NA,TRBV9,TRBJ1-1,TGTGCCAGCAGCCCCGAGAGGAAGACTGAAGCTTTCTTT,CASSPERKTEAFF
NA,TRBD1,TRBV28,TRBJ1-5,TGTGCCAGCAGCCCCGGGACAGTCTATTTGTCCCAGCATTTT,CASSPGTVYLSQHF
NA,NA,TRBV10-2,TRBJ2-2,TGCGCCAGCAGTCCCGGGGCAGTGGGCGGGGAGCTGTTTTTT,CASSPGAVGGELFF
NA,TRBD2,TRBV7-8,TRBJ2-1,TGTGCCAGCAGGTTAGCGGGAGCGTCTGAGCAGTTCTTC,CASRLAGASEQFF
NA,NA,TRBV6-5,TRBJ1-5,TGTGCCAGCAGGAAACAGGGTAGGCATCAGCCCCAGCATTTT,CASRKQGRHQPQHF
NA,TRBD1,TRBV28,TRBJ1-1,TGTGCCAGCAGTTTAGGACAGGGGAGCACTGAAGCTTTCTTT,CASSLGQGSTEAFF
few,NA,TRBV4-2,TRBJ1-1,TGTGCCAGCAGCCAAGATTGGGGAAACACTGAAGCTTTCTTT,CASSQDWGNTEAFF
NA,TRBD2,TRBV27,TRBJ2-2,TGTGCCAGCAGTTTACGACTAGCGGGGGGGCGAACCGGGGAGCTGTTTTTT,CASSLRLAGGRTGELFF
NA,TRBD2,TRBV7-6,TRBJ2-2,TGTGCCAGCAGCTTAATGTCCGCGGGGGGGCCAACCGGGGAGCTGTTTTTT,CASSLMSAGGPTGELFF
NA,TRBD1,TRBV7-2,TRBJ1-4,TGTGCCAGCAGCCGGACGGGACAGACAAATGAAAAACTGTTTTTT,CASSRTGQTNEKLFF
NA,NA,TRBV14,TRBJ1-1,TGTGCCAGCAGCCCCTTGGACACTGAAGCTTTCTTT,CASSPLDTEAFF
NA,NA,TRBV7-9,TRBJ2-5,TGTGCCAGCAGCCCCAAAGGCGAGTGGGGTAGGCAAGAGACCCAGTACTTC,CASSPKGEWGRQETQYF
NA,TRBD1,TRBV7-8,TRBJ1-1,TGTGCCAGCAGCTCCCCGGACAGGGGGCCGGGAGGAGCTTTCTTT,CASSSPDRGPGGAFF
NA,NA,TRBV9,TRBJ2-1,TGTGCCAGCAGCCCCAGCGGGGACAGGCTCTTGGAGCAGTTCTTC,CASSPSGDRLLEQFF
NA,NA,TRBV5-1,TRBJ2-1,TGCGCCAGCAGCTTGGTCGTTCCTGCTGAGCAGTTCTTC,CASSLVVPAEQFF
NA,NA,TRBV6-5,TRBJ1-2,TGTGCCAGCAGTTCAAGCGCCGTGATAGGCTACACCTTC,CASSSSAVIGYTF
NA,NA,TRBV4-1,TRBJ1-5,TGCGCCAGCAGCCTCAGGGAAGGGAATCAGCCCCAGCATTTT,CASSLREGNQPQHF
NA,TRBD2,TRBV5-4,TRBJ2-3,TGTGCCAGCAGCTTGGAGGGCGGGGGGAAAGTCAGGACGCAGTATTTT,CASSLEGGGKVRTQYF
NA,NA,TRBV5-5,TRBJ1-3,TGTGCCAGCAGCTTGGCCCCGACAGTGAGCTCTGGAAACACCATATATTTT,CASSLAPTVSSGNTIYF
NA,TRBD1,TRBV2,TRBJ1-2,TGTGCCAGCAGCGAACAGGGGAAGGCGGGGGGCTACACCTTC,CASSEQGKAGGYTF
NA,NA,TRBV6-5,TRBJ1-1,TGTGCCAGCAGTTACCCCGCTCGACAGCATGAAGCTTTCTTT,CASSYPARQHEAFF
NA,NA,TRBV19,TRBJ1-5,TGTGCCAGTAAAGACCTCGATAATCAGCCCCAGCATTTT,CASKDLDNQPQHF